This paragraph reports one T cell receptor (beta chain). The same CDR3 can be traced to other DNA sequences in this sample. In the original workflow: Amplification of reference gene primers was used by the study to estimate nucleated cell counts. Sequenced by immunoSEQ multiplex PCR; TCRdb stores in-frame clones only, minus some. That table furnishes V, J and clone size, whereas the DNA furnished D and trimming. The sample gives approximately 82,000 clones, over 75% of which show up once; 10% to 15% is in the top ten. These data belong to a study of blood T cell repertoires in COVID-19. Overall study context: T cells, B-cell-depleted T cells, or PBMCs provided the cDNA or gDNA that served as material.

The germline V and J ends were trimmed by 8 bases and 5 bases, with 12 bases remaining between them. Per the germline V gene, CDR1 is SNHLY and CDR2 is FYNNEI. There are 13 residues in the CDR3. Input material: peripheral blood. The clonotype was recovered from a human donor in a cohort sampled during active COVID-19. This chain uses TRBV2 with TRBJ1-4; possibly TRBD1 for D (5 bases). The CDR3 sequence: CASRAGLNEKLFF. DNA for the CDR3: TGTGCCAGCCGAGCAGGGCTAAATGAAAAACTGTTTTTT. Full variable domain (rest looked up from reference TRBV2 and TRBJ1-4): EPEVTQTPSHQVTQMGQEVILRCVPISNHLYFYWYRQILGQKVEFLVSFYNNEISEKSEIFDDQFSVERPDGSNFTLKIRSTKLEDSAMYFCASRAGLNEKLFFGSGTQLSVL.